The following is a T cell receptor (beta chain) sequence with its context. This specimen comes from a study of blood T cell repertoires in COVID-19. Study at large: COVID-19 samples from acute and convalescent phases originated in the United States, Italy and Spain. PBMCs, B-cell-depleted T cells, or T cells provided the cDNA or gDNA that made up the material.

As processed by the authors: Amplification from reference gene primers served as the basis for estimated nucleated cell counts. Sequenced by immunoSEQ multiplex PCR; TCRdb stores in-frame clones only, minus some. The V and J calls and clone size come from that table; D and trimming were worked out from the DNA. The sample contains 380,000 or so clones, 80% to 90% of which appear only once. The source of this sequence is a man aged 40-55 years with acute or convalescent COVID-19. The sample was peripheral blood.

This CDR3 is CASGDSVPSQHF. The CDR3, as DNA: TGTGCCAGCGGAGACAGCGTACCATCCCAGCATTTT. This sequence joins TRBV2 and TRBJ1-5; D may be TRBD1 (5 bases). Between the trimmed V and J ends, which lost 8 bases and 11 bases, there was a span of 16 bases. The CDR3 is made up of 12 amino acids. CDR1 is SNHLY and CDR2 is FYNNEI in the germline V gene.